The source of this T cell receptor beta chain is a study of blood T cell repertoires in COVID-19 (dated by TCRdb to about 2020). Concerning the study at large: Collaborator samples came from the United States, Italy and Spain and covered acute and convalescent phases of COVID-19. The material from the prospective study consisted of cDNA or gDNA derived from T cells, B-cell-depleted T cells, or PBMCs. The dataset comprised deeply sampled blood TCRbeta repertoires from subjects exposed to, actively infected with, or recovered from COVID-19. A freely available public database, intended as a resource for researchers studying the immune response to SARS-CoV-2, is where the repertoires were released. Samples were obtained from the ongoing ImmuneRACE study (first 160 participants) and from 1,200 or so subjects provided by 6 global collaborators. The sample metadata nearly always contained a de-identified subject ID, COVID-19 status, age in years and sex. Where HLA class I and class II types were available, the types were taken from metadata supplied by the sample provider, not from assay-based typing. Study-wide conclusions, independent of this receptor: How much clinical and demographic metadata was included differed by source and by participant, and the metadata was provided uncurated.

Whole blood was collected in K2EDTA tubes by collaborating institutions according to the institutions' own protocols. For TCRbeta analysis, collaborators shipped samples in one of three forms: frozen whole blood, isolated PBMCs, or DNA extracted from either of those sample types. Reading from cysteine to phenylalanine, the CDR3 counts 17 amino acids. The DNA shown is the 51-base CDR3, in frame from base 1. V ends up 5 bases short and J 0 bases short, with an unmatched junction base count of 8. CDR1 SGHRS and CDR2 YFSETQ were looked up in the germline V gene. A remark on this clone: Its specific antigen is unknown. No qualities accompany the bases; no much larger clone lies one base away.

TCRbeta CDR3 regions were amplified from genomic DNA by means of the immunoSEQ Assay, a bias-controlled multiplex PCR. For the original study's pipeline: Within the assay, amplification of reference gene primers was used to estimate how many nucleated cells each sample contained. Sequence reads were collapsed and filtered to measure the absolute abundance of every unique TCRbeta CDR3 rearrangement. For each sample, productive Simpson clonality was calculated as the square root of Simpson's diversity index over productive rearrangements. In its TCRdb copy, this immuneACCESS table keeps in-frame sequences only and misses some clones. Where compared with another copy, unresolved V genes explain less than half of these, and the others have no known cause. V and J calls and clone size are as listed in that table; D and trimming were resolved from the DNA. The sample records 97,000 or so clones, over 65% of which are singletons. The top ten constitute roughly 4.1% of the sample.

The receptor chain draws on TRBV5-1 and TRBJ1-1, and TRBD1 matches 12 of the central bases. The sequenced sample was peripheral blood. This clonotype was obtained from a human donor in a cohort sampled during active COVID-19. The CDR3 protein sequence reads: CASRPGQGAYMNTEAFF. At the DNA level, the sequence is TGCGCCAGCAGACCGGGACAGGGGGCATATATGAACACTGAAGCTTTCTTT.